What follows are 27 T cell receptor beta chains derived from one specimen sequenced in a study of CD8 T cells in ankylosing spondylitis. MiXCR was run by TCRdb on the 5' RACE reads, yielding one entry per CDR3 protein. The sample carries more than 250,000 distinct CDR3 sequences, around 10% recorded once. The specimen sequenced was blood, either unsorted or a sorted T cell fraction (not recorded which). All receptors derive from a female donor with ankylosing spondylitis or in good health (not recorded which).

This clonotype was observed many times. This sequence joins TRBV7-2 and TRBJ2-1; D possibly corresponds to TRBD2 (5 bases). Trimming removed 7 bases from V and 1 base from J, with 11 bases in between. Germline CDR1 and CDR2: SGHTA and FQGNSA. CDR3 length: 14 residues. CDR3 amino acids: CASTPDWSYNEQFF. As DNA, the CDR3 is TGTGCCAGCACCCCGGACTGGTCCTACAATGAGCAGTTCTTC.

This clonotype showed up just a few times. The chain combines TRBV7-8 with TRBJ1-3, with D maybe TRBD1 (5 bases). CDR1 and CDR2 from the germline V gene are SGHVS and FQNEAQ. The CDR3 is made up of 16 amino acids. Trimming pared 5 bases from V and 0 bases from J, leaving 14 bases between. CDR3 DNA sequence: TGTGCCAGCAGCCCAGGGAGGGTTTTCTCTGGAAACACCATATATTTT. It encodes CASSPGRVFSGNTIYF. Full variable domain (missing parts from reference TRBV7-8 and TRBJ1-3): GAGVSQSPRYKVAKRGQDVALRCDPISGHVSLFWYQQALGQGPEFLTYFQNEAQLDKSGLPSDRFFAERPEGSVSTLKIQRTQQEDSAVYLCASSPGRVFSGNTIYFGEGSWLTVV.

This clonotype was detected many times. The chain carries TRBV12-3 or TRBV12-4 and TRBJ1-4, with D maybe TRBD1 (6 bases). The CDR3 covers 17 residues. Trimming shortened V by 5 bases and J by 0 bases, and 16 bases separated the two germline ends. CDR3 nucleotide sequence: TGTGCCAGCAGTACCGCCGGGACAAAGTCAACTAATGAAAAACTGTTTTTT. Encoded protein: CASSTAGTKSTNEKLFF.

There are a few counts of this clonotype. This chain connects TRBV5-6 to TRBJ2-5; D call uncertain. Germline CDR1 SGHDT, CDR2 YYEEEE. V was shortened by 1 base and J by 5 bases, with 12 bases between the two germline ends. The CDR3 spans 14 residues. CDR3 nucleotides: TGTGCCAGCAGCTTGATCAGTGAGTTTGAGACCCAGTACTTC. Translating gives CASSLISEFETQYF.

This clonotype was detected only a few times. V and J are TRBV5-1 and TRBJ1-1; 8 bases map to TRBD1. V dropped 4 bases and J dropped 0; count of bases not matched to a gene: 11. Germline CDR1 is SGHRS and CDR2 is YFSETQ. The CDR3 has 17 residues. The CDR3 sequence is CASSMSTGALMNTEAFF. CDR3 nucleotide sequence: TGCGCCAGCAGCATGTCGACAGGGGCATTAATGAACACTGAAGCTTTCTTT.

This clonotype was detected many times. The J gene is TRBJ1-1, the V gene TRBV7-2; unclear D gene. Germline CDR1 and CDR2: SGHTA and FQGNSA. This CDR3 comprises 12 residues. Trimming took off 2 bases at V and 3 bases at J, with 4 bases between the two ends. CDR3 loop: CASSLRHTEAFF. CDR3 nucleotides: TGTGCCAGCAGCTTACGCCACACTGAAGCTTTCTTT.

J is TRBJ2-3 and V is TRBV7-2; unclear D gene. CDR1 is SGHTA, CDR2 FQGNSA, per germline. The CDR3 runs to 12 residues. The V end was cut by 3 bases, the J end by 4 bases, with 5 bases between. The CDR3 is CASSLPSDTQYF. CDR3 in DNA: TGTGCCAGCAGCTTGCCTTCAGATACGCAGTATTTT.

This clonotype was observed at least ten times. V gene TRBV10-3 combines with J gene TRBJ2-2; the match to TRBD1 covers 8 bases. The V segment lost 6 bases and the J segment 0 bases; nucleotides outside the gene matches: 6. The CDR3 length is 16 residues. Germline CDR1 reads ENHRY; CDR2 reads SYGVKD. CDR3 nucleotides: TGTGCCATCAGCCTGGACAGGGCCCCGAACACCGGGGAGCTGTTTTTT. It is translated as CAISLDRAPNTGELFF.

This clonotype was counted ten times or more. The chain employs TRBV7-2 and TRBJ1-5; D is undetermined. V dropped 1 base and J dropped 6 bases, with 13 bases sitting between them. The germline CDR1 and CDR2 sequences are SGHTA and FQGNSA. CDR3 length: 15 amino acids. CDR3 protein: CASSLVGGRGQPQHF. In DNA, the CDR3 is TGTGCCAGCAGCTTAGTAGGTGGGCGCGGTCAGCCCCAGCATTTT.

This clonotype was detected ten times or more. V is TRBV27 and J is TRBJ2-1; perhaps TRBD1 as D (6 bases). Trimming stripped 2 bases from V and 5 bases from J, with 19 bases between. Per the germline V gene, CDR1 is MNHEY and CDR2 is SMNVEV (reference sequence). This CDR3 region has 17 residues. The CDR3 loop is CASSLPSTGHIDNEQFF. The CDR3 region has the DNA TGTGCCAGCAGTTTACCCTCGACGGGACACATCGACAATGAGCAGTTCTTC.

The sample holds many counts of this clonotype. The chain links TRBV28 to TRBJ2-7, with D perhaps TRBD1 (5 bases). The CDR3 is made up of 14 amino acids. The germline gives CDR1 MDHEN, CDR2 SYDVKM. V gave up 5 bases and J gave up 3 bases, with 14 bases separating them. CDR3 coding DNA: TGTGCCAGCAGTCGACAGCTACGATTCTACGAGCAGTACTTC. Its protein product is CASSRQLRFYEQYF.

The chain has TRBV10-3 and TRBJ2-2, with D possibly TRBD2 on 6 matching bases. Germline V lookup: CDR1 ENHRY, CDR2 SYGVKD. The CDR3 sequence is 17 residues long. Trimming cost V 2 bases and J 5 bases, with 18 bases left between them. The CDR3 DNA is TGTGCCATCAGTGAGGAGGTGAAGGGACTCATAACCGGGGAGCTGTTTTTT. It codes for CAISEEVKGLITGELFF.

This clonotype was seen at least ten times. The chain combines TRBV12-3 or TRBV12-4 with TRBJ2-1, with TRBD1 matching 7 bases. V was clipped by 8 bases and J by 6 bases; unmatched bases: 7. The CDR3 length is 13 residues. The CDR3: CASGYRGGNEQFF. CDR3 in DNA: TGTGCCAGCGGTTACAGGGGCGGCAATGAGCAGTTCTTC.

This clonotype was observed at least ten times. V and J are TRBV20-1 and TRBJ2-7; D possibly corresponds to TRBD2 (6 bases). The CDR3 loop spans 13 amino acids. Germline V CDR1 and CDR2: DFQATT, SNEGSKA (reference sequence). With 4 bases removed from V and 0 bases from J, the gap between germline ends came to 10 bases. This CDR3 reads CSANSGSSYEQYF. CDR3 bases: TGCAGTGCTAATTCCGGGAGCTCCTACGAGCAGTACTTC.

CDR3 loop: CSALTSNEQFF. Here the CDR3 DNA reads TGCAGTGCTTTGACAAGCAATGAGCAGTTCTTC. V usage is TRBV20-1 and J usage is TRBJ2-1; no reliable D call. This CDR3 spans 11 amino acids. V lost 5 bases and J lost 6, with 8 bases in between. Germline V gene sequence: CDR1 DFQATT, CDR2 SNEGSKA (reference sequence).

V usage is TRBV20-1 and J usage is TRBJ1-1; 10 nucleotides agree with TRBD1. V gave up 8 bases and J gave up 5 bases; unmatched junction bases: 8. Germline values: CDR1 DFQATT, CDR2 SNEGSKA (reference sequence). The CDR3 extends over 13 amino acids. CDR3 sequence (DNA): TGCAGTATAAGACAGGGGGCTTTAACTGAAGCTTTCTTT. The encoded protein is CSIRQGALTEAFF.

The sample holds many counts of this clonotype. V is TRBV7-2 and J is TRBJ1-1, with D unclear. With 1 base removed from V and 12 bases from J, the gap between germline ends came to 18 bases. The CDR3 contains 14 residues. Per the germline V gene, CDR1 is SGHTA and CDR2 is FQGNSA. In nucleotides, the CDR3 is TGTGCCAGCAGCTTAGAAGGCCTCCGGGATTCAACTTTCTTT. It is translated as CASSLEGLRDSTFF. The variable domain in full, completed from reference TRBV7-2 and TRBJ1-1, reads GAGVSQSPSNKVTEKGKDVELRCDPISGHTALYWYRQSLGQGLEFLIYFQGNSAPDKSGLPSDRFSAERTGGSVSTLTIQRTQQEDSAVYLCASSLEGLRDSTFFGQGTRLTVV.

This clonotype was seen ten or more times. At one of its ends the junction is not consistent with the germline gene, which may arise from a read error. The chain is built from TRBV6-5 and TRBJ2-1; 9 bases line up with TRBD2. Germline lookup yields CDR1 MNHEY and CDR2 SVGAGI. CDR3 length: 15 residues. CDR3 region: CASSYSGTSYDEQFF. The DNA of the CDR3 is TGTGCCAGCAGTTACTCCGGGACTAGCTACGATGAGCAGTTCTTC.

This clonotype was counted ten times or more. J is TRBJ2-7 and V is TRBV9; the D gene is possibly TRBD2 (7 bases). The germline CDR1 and CDR2 sequences are SGDLS and YYNGEE. CDR3 length equals 14 residues. Deletions cut 4 bases from V and 4 bases from J, with 15 bases between. CDR3 sequence: CASSLGGPNYEQYF. DNA of the CDR3: TGTGCCAGCAGCCTCGGGGGGCCGAATTACGAGCAGTACTTC.

This clonotype appeared a single time. This chain joins TRBV10-3 and TRBJ2-7; the D is unclear. The CDR3 spans 13 residues. Deletions cut 2 bases from V and 2 bases from J, with 7 bases between. Germline values: CDR1 ENHRY, CDR2 SYGVKD. The CDR3 DNA reads TGTGCCATCAGTGAGGAGGCAACCTACGAGCAGTACTTC. Translation gives CAISEEATYEQYF.

The table lists this clonotype with many counts. The chain uses TRBV12-3 or TRBV12-4 and TRBJ2-1, with 14 bases fitting TRBD2. Germline trimming cut 4 bases from V and 12 bases from J; bases unmatched to any gene: 11. CDR3 size: 16 residues. Written as DNA, the CDR3 is TGTGCCAGCAGTTCCTCCGGTGGGACTAGCGGGAGTTGGCAGTTCTTC. It specifies CASSSSGGTSGSWQFF.

At least ten counts were recorded for this clonotype. This chain uses TRBV28 with TRBJ2-2; TRBD1 matches at 10 bases. Per the germline V gene, CDR1 is MDHEN and CDR2 is SYDVKM. The CDR3 sequence is 15 residues long. V trimming: 2 bases; J trimming: 4 bases; junction bases outside the gene matches: 1. CDR3 residues: CASSLGDRGTGELFF. CDR3 in DNA: TGTGCCAGCAGTTTAGGGGACAGGGGCACCGGGGAGCTGTTTTTT.

This clonotype came up many times. The chain combines TRBV9 with TRBJ1-4, with D possibly matching TRBD1 (6 bases). Germline V gives CDR1 SGDLS, CDR2 YYNGEE. There are 15 residues in the CDR3. Trimming left V 3 bases short and J 5 bases short, with 14 bases between. CDR3 in DNA: TGTGCCAGCAGCGGGGGGGCACGGAGGAATGAAAAACTGTTTTTT. Its protein is CASSGGARRNEKLFF.

This clonotype was recorded at least ten times. The chain joins TRBV29-1 to TRBJ2-3; D gene ambiguous. Germline V gene data show CDR1 as SQVTM and CDR2 as ANQGSEA. This CDR3 is built from 14 residues. V shed 4 bases and J shed 3 bases, with 14 bases lying between them. The CDR3 protein is CSVVRPTATDTQYF. As DNA, the CDR3 is TGCAGCGTTGTGAGACCAACTGCGACAGATACGCAGTATTTT.

This clonotype was observed many times. The J gene is TRBJ2-5, the V gene TRBV7-2, with TRBD1 identical over 9 bases. J was trimmed by 2 bases and V by 5 bases; bases with no gene match: 3. The CDR3 consists of 14 residues. Germline V gene sequence: CDR1 SGHTA, CDR2 FQGNSA. The CDR3 region has the DNA TGTGCCAGCAGCCGGGACAGGGTACAAGAGACCCAGTACTTC. Encoded protein: CASSRDRVQETQYF.

This clonotype has a handful of counts. The chain couples TRBV15 to TRBJ2-1, with 7 bases matching TRBD1. Germline V lookup: CDR1 LNHNV, CDR2 YYDKDF (reference sequence). V gave up 6 bases and J gave up 8 bases; unmatched junction bases: 10. This CDR3 region has 14 residues. In DNA form, the CDR3 reads TGTGCCACCAGTCTGGACAGGCTGGGGGATGAGCAGTTCTTC. This gives the protein CATSLDRLGDEQFF.

Only a few counts were recorded for this clonotype. The chain carries TRBV14 and TRBJ2-6; D not certain. CDR1 and CDR2 from the germline V gene are SGHDN and FVKESK. This CDR3 comprises 12 residues. Between the trimmed V and J ends, which lost 6 bases and 5 bases, there was a span of 5 bases. CDR3 in amino acids: CASRGWANVLTF. The CDR3 coding sequence is TGTGCCAGCAGGGGGTGGGCCAACGTCCTGACTTTC.